This T cell receptor (beta chain) appears in the sequencing data of a study of blood T cell repertoires in COVID-19. Looking at the study overall: The samples span acute and convalescent COVID-19 from the United States, Italy and Spain. PBMCs, B-cell-depleted T cells, or T cells were the source of the cDNA or gDNA that made up the material.

Original handling: By means of reference gene primer amplification, nucleated cell counts were estimated. Only in-frame clones appear in the TCRdb table, and some are missing; sequencing was by immunoSEQ multiplex PCR. D and trimming come from the DNA, and the V and J calls and clone size come from that table. The data contain hundreds of thousands of clones, roughly 90% of them singletons. Germline values: CDR1 MNHEY, CDR2 SMNVEV (reference sequence). This CDR3 is built from 13 residues. Trimming took 5 bases from V and 4 from J, leaving 11 bases between them. The rearrangement uses TRBV27 and TRBJ1-2; D unresolved. Sequenced input: peripheral blood. The TCR was taken from a man between 35 and 55 years old with acute or convalescent COVID-19. The DNA for the CDR3 is TGTGCCAGCAGTCCAAGACAAGCCTATGGCTACACCTTC. Encoded protein: CASSPRQAYGYTF.